Listed below are T cell receptor beta chains from one sample, sequenced in a study of shared clonotypes between healthy human individuals. Measured with immunoSEQ multiplex PCR; TCRdb has only the in-frame clones, and not every one. The sample includes some 1.4 million clones, roughly 96% of them seen just once. The sample was naive CD4+ T cells sorted from blood. These receptors all come from a man aged 25 to 45 in good health. Each CDR3 is given with its conserved first and last residue. Where a row states a size, it is once, few, many or the class of an expanded clone; other rows omit it.

abundance,j_gene,v_gene,CDR3aa
NA,TRBJ2-3,TRBV19,CASSDWTGSSTDTQYF
NA,TRBJ1-1,TRBV14,CASGSGPNTEAFF
NA,TRBJ2-6,TRBV9,CASSVEGRSGANVLTF
once,TRBJ2-2,TRBV10-2,CASSESERELNTGELFF
NA,TRBJ2-1,TRBV7-9,CASSHSQGTPIGNEQFF
NA,TRBJ2-7,TRBV18,CASANSLGTGGVIPTYEQYF
NA,TRBJ2-3,TRBV10-1,CASSEHGSVPNTQYF
NA,TRBJ1-5,TRBV7-4,CASIQWTGQGGNQPQHF
once,TRBJ2-1,TRBV5-1,CASSLAGNEQFF
NA,TRBJ2-2,TRBV30,CAWKVRDRNTGELFF
NA,TRBJ2-3,TRBV5-5,CASSLLASSTDTQYF
NA,TRBJ2-1,TRBV9,CASSVSLEHNEQFF
NA,TRBJ2-3,TRBV27,CASSILAGGSGDTQYF
NA,TRBJ2-1,TRBV5-1,CASSLASGDKSYNEQFF
once,TRBJ1-5,TRBV7-2,CASSDPGWYSNQPQHF